This T cell receptor beta chain was recovered during a study of regulatory T cells in long-lasting Graves disease. Study outcomes and limitations: Persistent Graves' patients possessed reduced TCR diversity relative to recently diagnosed ones.

Time point noted: newly diagnosed GD, antithyroid drugs for less than 3 months. The TCR library was prepared using RNA isolated from PBMCs. Comment on this clonotype: Its antigen is currently unknown.

Arm-PCR of CDR3 regions with iRepertoire HTBI primers generated TCR beta libraries. TCRdb recomputed calls from the multiplex PCR reads with MiXCR, one row per CDR3 protein. Of some 400,000 distinct CDR3 sequences in the sample, 14% to 15% are singletons; the top ten hold roughly 17%. This sample also appeared in a second study, on T cells in Graves' hyperthyroidism and ophthalmopathy. That work contributes: A first-round RT-PCR of the TCR CDR3 used the HTBI primer set. Most thyroid clonotypes expanded above 0.001 appeared in blood too.

The TCR was taken from a woman in her twenties or thirties with Graves disease. The starting material was peripheral blood mononuclear cells (PBMCs), obtained at new diagnosis, from a patient treated with antithyroid drugs.

CDR3 nucleotides: TGTGCCAGCAGCGGAGGGTTATCCTATAATTCACCCCTCCACTTT. It is translated as CASSGGLSYNSPLHF. This chain joins TRBV9 and TRBJ1-6; no definite D call. With 3 bases removed from V and 1 base from J, the gap between germline ends came to 8 bases. The CDR3 sequence is 15 residues long. Germline CDR1 is SGDLS and CDR2 is YYNGEE.